Listed below are T cell receptor beta chains from one sample, sequenced in a study of shared clonotypes between healthy human individuals. Sequenced by immunoSEQ multiplex PCR; TCRdb stores in-frame clones only, minus some. This repertoire shows millions of clones, approximately 95% found once; its top ten account for roughly 0.13%. The sample consisted of naive CD4+ T cells sorted from blood. The receptors shown here come from a man aged 18 to 30 in good health. The CDR3 runs from the conserved cysteine through the conserved F or W. A D gene is named only where the DNA matches it firmly. Size is stated for part of the rows, as once, few or many counts, or as a class when the clone is expanded.

CDR3: CASSPDTYSGNTIYF
DNA: TGTGCCAGCAGCCCGGACACCTACTCTGGAAACACCATATATTTT
size: .
J: TRBJ1-3
D: .
length: 15
V: TRBV5-4

CDR3: CASSLDRFSGNTIYF
DNA: TGCGCCAGCAGCTTGGACAGGTTCTCTGGAAACACCATATATTTT
size: .
J: TRBJ1-3
D: .
length: 15
V: TRBV5-1

CDR3: CASSLGTGVNGYTF
DNA: TGTGCCAGCAGCTTGGGGACAGGGGTAAATGGCTACACCTTC
size: .
J: TRBJ1-2
D: TRBD1
length: 14
V: TRBV5-6

CDR3: CASSRGQDSYEQYF
DNA: TGTGCCAGCTCACGGGGACAGGACTCCTACGAGCAGTACTTC
size: .
J: TRBJ2-7
D: TRBD1
length: 14
V: TRBV18

CDR3: CASSFPLGTGDTGELFF
DNA: TGTGCCAGCAGCTTCCCCTTGGGGACAGGCGACACCGGGGAGCTGTTTTTT
size: .
J: TRBJ2-2
D: TRBD1
length: 17
V: TRBV5-6

CDR3: CASSPPGQGLITSYGYTF
DNA: TGTGCCAGCTCACCACCGGGACAGGGACTCATTACTAGCTATGGCTACACCTTC
size: few
J: TRBJ1-2
D: TRBD1
length: 18
V: TRBV18

CDR3: CASSFEWLAGTQETQYF
DNA: TGTGCCAGCAGCTTTGAATGGCTAGCGGGAACCCAAGAGACCCAGTACTTC
size: .
J: TRBJ2-5
D: .
length: 17
V: TRBV12-1

CDR3: CASNQGVGNEQFF
DNA: TGTGCCAGCAATCAAGGGGTCGGCAATGAGCAGTTCTTC
size: few
J: TRBJ2-1
D: .
length: 13
V: TRBV2

CDR3: CASSGPGWSYGYTF
DNA: TGTGCCAGCAGTGGCCCGGGGTGGAGCTATGGCTACACCTTC
size: once
J: TRBJ1-2
D: .
length: 14
V: TRBV19

CDR3: CASSPGHLSSYEQYF
DNA: TGCGCCAGCAGTCCTGGACACCTTAGCTCCTACGAGCAGTACTTC
size: .
J: TRBJ2-7
D: .
length: 15
V: TRBV10-1

CDR3: CSAKDAGAESGELFF
DNA: TGCAGCGCAAAGGACGCGGGAGCAGAGAGCGGGGAGCTGTTTTTT
size: .
J: TRBJ2-2
D: TRBD2
length: 15
V: TRBV29-1

CDR3: CASSLLRQGAYEQYF
DNA: TGTGCCAGCAGTTTGCTGAGACAGGGGGCCTACGAGCAGTACTTC
size: .
J: TRBJ2-7
D: TRBD1
length: 15
V: TRBV28

CDR3: CASSPLTGIHEQYF
DNA: TGTGCCAGCTCACCACTCACAGGGATCCACGAGCAGTACTTC
size: .
J: TRBJ2-7
D: .
length: 14
V: TRBV18

CDR3: CASSPGTDYGYTF
DNA: TGTGCCAGCTCACCAGGCACAGACTATGGCTACACCTTC
size: .
J: TRBJ1-2
D: .
length: 13
V: TRBV18

CDR3: CASSSDTGNQPQHF
DNA: TGTGCCAGCAGCTCGGACACAGGGAATCAGCCCCAGCATTTT
size: once
J: TRBJ1-5
D: .
length: 14
V: TRBV5-5

CDR3: CASSQDRVTETQYF
DNA: TGTGCCAGCAGTCAAGACAGGGTAACGGAGACCCAGTACTTC
size: .
J: TRBJ2-5
D: TRBD1
length: 14
V: TRBV27

CDR3: CASSPRLANEQFF
DNA: TGCGCCAGCAGCCCCCGACTAGCAAATGAGCAGTTCTTC
size: .
J: TRBJ2-1
D: TRBD2
length: 13
V: TRBV5-1

CDR3: CASSYSTGTDTQYF
DNA: TGTGCCAGCAGTTACTCTACGGGCACAGATACGCAGTATTTT
size: .
J: TRBJ2-3
D: .
length: 14
V: TRBV6-5

CDR3: CASSLGPSVETQYF
DNA: TGTGCCAGCAGCTTAGGTCCGTCGGTTGAGACCCAGTACTTC
size: .
J: TRBJ2-5
D: .
length: 14
V: TRBV7-3

CDR3: CASSPPGPNNEQFF
DNA: TGTGCCAGCTCACCTCCGGGACCCAACAATGAGCAGTTCTTC
size: .
J: TRBJ2-1
D: .
length: 14
V: TRBV18

CDR3: CAWSVGRGPGELFF
DNA: TGTGCCTGGAGTGTAGGCAGGGGGCCCGGGGAGCTGTTTTTT
size: .
J: TRBJ2-2
D: TRBD1
length: 14
V: TRBV30

CDR3: CASSQMGVFSSYEQYF
DNA: TGTGCCAGCAGCCAAATGGGGGTTTTTAGCTCCTACGAGCAGTACTTC
size: .
J: TRBJ2-7
D: .
length: 16
V: TRBV7-9

CDR3: CAWRLLHEAFF
DNA: TGTGCCTGGAGGCTTTTACATGAAGCTTTCTTT
size: .
J: TRBJ1-1
D: .
length: 11
V: TRBV30

CDR3: CASSSPSSSGANVLTF
DNA: TGTGCCAGCAGTTCCCCGTCCAGCTCTGGGGCCAACGTCCTGACTTTC
size: .
J: TRBJ2-6
D: .
length: 16
V: TRBV28

CDR3: CASSSRDRGPYEQYF
DNA: TGCGCCAGCAGCAGCCGGGACAGGGGTCCTTACGAGCAGTACTTC
size: .
J: TRBJ2-7
D: TRBD1
length: 15
V: TRBV5-1

CDR3: CASSSMGRMNTEAFF
DNA: TGTGCCAGCAGTTCCATGGGACGGATGAACACTGAAGCTTTCTTT
size: .
J: TRBJ1-1
D: .
length: 15
V: TRBV6-5